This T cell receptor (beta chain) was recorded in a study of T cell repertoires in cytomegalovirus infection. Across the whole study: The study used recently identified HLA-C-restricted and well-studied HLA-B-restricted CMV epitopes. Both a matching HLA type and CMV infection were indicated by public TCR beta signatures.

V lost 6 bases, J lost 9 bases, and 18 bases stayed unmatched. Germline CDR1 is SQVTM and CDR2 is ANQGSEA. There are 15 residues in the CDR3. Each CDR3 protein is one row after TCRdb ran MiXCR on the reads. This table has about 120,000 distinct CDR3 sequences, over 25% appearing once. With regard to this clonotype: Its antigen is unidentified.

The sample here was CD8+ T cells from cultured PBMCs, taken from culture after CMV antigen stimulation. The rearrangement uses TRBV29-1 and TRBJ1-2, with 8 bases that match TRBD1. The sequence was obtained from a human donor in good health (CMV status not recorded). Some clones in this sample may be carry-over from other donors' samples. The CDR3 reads CSVSGTGGTQGSYTF. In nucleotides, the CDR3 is TGCAGCGTCTCCGGGACAGGCGGTACGCAAGGGAGCTACACCTTC.